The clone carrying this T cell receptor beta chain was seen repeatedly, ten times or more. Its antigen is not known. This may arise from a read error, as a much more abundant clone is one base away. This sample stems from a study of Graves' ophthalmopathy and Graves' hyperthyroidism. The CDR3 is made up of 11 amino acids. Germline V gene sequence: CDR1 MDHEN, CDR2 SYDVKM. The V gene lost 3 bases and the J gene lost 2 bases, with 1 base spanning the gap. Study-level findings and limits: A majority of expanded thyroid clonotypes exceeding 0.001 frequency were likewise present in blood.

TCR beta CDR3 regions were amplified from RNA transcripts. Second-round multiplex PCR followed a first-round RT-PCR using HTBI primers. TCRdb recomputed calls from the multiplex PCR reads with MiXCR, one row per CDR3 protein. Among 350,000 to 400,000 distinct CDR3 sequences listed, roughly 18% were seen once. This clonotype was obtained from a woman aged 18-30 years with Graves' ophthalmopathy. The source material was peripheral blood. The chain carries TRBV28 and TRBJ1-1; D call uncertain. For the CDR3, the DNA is TGTGCCAGCAGTTTCAACACTGAAGCTTTCTTT. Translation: CASSFNTEAFF.